This is a list of T cell receptor beta chains from one sample in a study of regulatory T cells. Profiling relied on immunoSEQ multiplex PCR, and the TCRdb table lists in-frame clones only, not all of them. Of roughly 23,000 clones in the sample, around nine tenths were seen once. Input material: conventional CD4+ T cells sorted from blood. These receptors all come from a child aged 5-17 years with CD3G deficiency. CDR3s include the opening cysteine and the closing phenylalanine or tryptophan. Fields, in order: J gene, clone size, V gene, D gene, CDR3 protein, CDR3 DNA. A D gene is named only where the DNA matches it firmly. Some rows have no size entry. The others give once, few or many, or a class for an expanded clone.

J: TRBJ2-1; size: once; V: TRBV7-8; D: .; CDR3: CASSSRAGTEQFF; DNA: TGTGCCAGCAGCTCAAGGGCGGGAACTGAGCAGTTCTTC
J: TRBJ1-5; size: once; V: TRBV28; D: .; CDR3: CASSLRAVVGEPQHF; DNA: TGTGCCAGCAGTTTAAGGGCCGTCGTAGGGGAGCCCCAGCATTTT
J: TRBJ2-5; size: .; V: TRBV7-9; D: .; CDR3: CASSRPGTQETQYF; DNA: TGTGCCAGCAGCCGCCCCGGGACGCAAGAGACCCAGTACTTC
J: TRBJ1-1; size: .; V: TRBV20-1; D: .; CDR3: CSARGFAEAFF; DNA: TGCAGTGCTAGGGGGTTCGCTGAAGCTTTCTTT
J: TRBJ2-6; size: .; V: TRBV19; D: .; CDR3: CASKRDSSSGANVLTF; DNA: TGTGCCAGTAAGCGGGACAGCTCCTCTGGGGCCAACGTCCTGACTTTC
J: TRBJ2-7; size: once; V: TRBV28; D: TRBD2; CDR3: CARDNHLPGLAGPGGYEQYF; DNA: TGTGCCAGAGATAACCACCTTCCGGGACTAGCGGGACCTGGTGGCTACGAGCAGTACTTC
J: TRBJ2-3; size: .; V: TRBV28; D: .; CDR3: CASSLSAGRHTQYF; DNA: TGTGCCAGCAGTTTATCCGCGGGAAGGCATACGCAGTATTTT
J: TRBJ2-1; size: once; V: TRBV6-6; D: .; CDR3: CASSYSDGSSYNEQFF; DNA: TGTGCCAGCAGTTACTCTGACGGGAGCTCCTACAATGAGCAGTTCTTC
J: TRBJ1-1; size: .; V: TRBV5-1; D: .; CDR3: CASSYYSGSEAFF; DNA: TGCGCCAGCAGCTACTATTCAGGCTCTGAAGCTTTCTTT
J: TRBJ2-5; size: once; V: TRBV7-9; D: TRBD2; CDR3: CTSSSIIAGRGETQYF; DNA: TGTACCAGCAGCAGCATTATAGCGGGACGGGGGGAGACCCAGTACTTC
J: TRBJ2-7; size: .; V: TRBV28; D: .; CDR3: CASSPGRIPRYEQYF; DNA: TGTGCCAGCAGCCCTGGCCGTATTCCTCGATACGAGCAGTACTTC
J: TRBJ2-7; size: few; V: TRBV30; D: .; CDR3: CAWSHQGGEQYF; DNA: TGTGCCTGGAGCCACCAGGGTGGCGAGCAGTACTTC
J: TRBJ2-7; size: .; V: TRBV28; D: TRBD2; CDR3: CASSFFSGTREQYF; DNA: TGTGCCAGCAGTTTTTTTAGCGGGACTCGCGAGCAGTACTTC
J: TRBJ2-3; size: .; V: TRBV5-1; D: TRBD2; CDR3: CASSFSGLAGADTQYF; DNA: TGCGCCAGCAGCTTCTCGGGACTAGCGGGAGCAGATACGCAGTATTTT
J: TRBJ2-7; size: .; V: TRBV21-1; D: .; CDR3: CASSYEQYF; DNA: TGTGCCAGCAGCTACGAGCAGTACTTC
J: TRBJ2-1; size: once; V: TRBV18; D: .; CDR3: CASSAAGGREQFF; DNA: TGTGCCAGCTCAGCCGCCGGGGGAAGGGAGCAGTTCTTC
J: TRBJ2-7; size: once; V: TRBV28; D: TRBD2; CDR3: CASSPLAGETDEQYF; DNA: TGTGCCAGCAGCCCTCTAGCGGGAGAAACGGACGAGCAGTACTTC
J: TRBJ2-7; size: .; V: TRBV11-2; D: .; CDR3: CASSLVGTPSYEQYF; DNA: TGTGCCAGCAGCTTAGTCGGGACACCTTCCTACGAGCAGTACTTC
J: TRBJ2-7; size: .; V: TRBV6-1; D: TRBD1; CDR3: CASSRSQGNYEQYF; DNA: TGTGCCAGCAGCCGATCACAGGGGAATTACGAGCAGTACTTC
J: TRBJ2-5; size: .; V: TRBV5-1; D: .; CDR3: CASSLGGQTQETQYF; DNA: TGCGCCAGCAGTCTTGGTGGGCAGACTCAAGAGACCCAGTACTTC
J: TRBJ2-1; size: .; V: TRBV28; D: .; CDR3: CASSPHGREQFF; DNA: TGTGCCAGCAGTCCACACGGCAGGGAGCAGTTCTTC
J: TRBJ2-7; size: .; V: TRBV18; D: .; CDR3: CASSPRAGTYEQYF; DNA: TGTGCCAGCTCACCACGCGCAGGAACCTACGAGCAGTACTTC
J: TRBJ2-5; size: .; V: TRBV9; D: .; CDR3: CASSQGRQQEETQYF; DNA: TGTGCCAGCAGCCAGGGACGTCAGCAGGAGGAGACCCAGTACTTC
J: TRBJ2-1; size: .; V: TRBV7-9; D: TRBD2; CDR3: CASSPGTSGYNEQFF; DNA: TGTGCCAGCAGCCCCGGGACTAGCGGGTACAATGAGCAGTTCTTC
J: TRBJ2-7; size: .; V: TRBV5-1; D: TRBD2; CDR3: CASSLGPGGRDEQYF; DNA: TGCGCCAGCAGCTTGGGTCCGGGGGGACGCGACGAGCAGTACTTC
J: TRBJ2-4; size: once; V: TRBV11-2; D: TRBD1; CDR3: CASSLQGAGGNIQYF; DNA: TGTGCCAGCAGTCTACAGGGGGCAGGCGGAAACATTCAGTACTTC
J: TRBJ1-2; size: .; V: TRBV5-1; D: .; CDR3: CASSLTRGGGYTF; DNA: TGCGCCAGCAGCTTGACGAGGGGAGGCGGCTACACCTTC
J: TRBJ2-6; size: .; V: TRBV5-1; D: .; CDR3: CASSLTGPGANVLTF; DNA: TGCGCCAGCAGCTTGACAGGGCCTGGGGCCAACGTCCTGACTTTC
J: TRBJ2-2; size: .; V: TRBV6-1; D: TRBD2; CDR3: CASSKLAGVVGELFF; DNA: TGTGCCAGCAGTAAACTAGCGGGAGTCGTCGGGGAGCTGTTTTTT
J: TRBJ2-3; size: .; V: TRBV20-1; D: .; CDR3: CSAREGHTQYF; DNA: TGCAGTGCTAGAGAAGGTCATACGCAGTATTTT
J: TRBJ2-7; size: .; V: TRBV27; D: TRBD1; CDR3: CASRSGTGHSYEQYF; DNA: TGTGCCAGCAGATCCGGGACAGGACATTCCTACGAGCAGTACTTC
J: TRBJ2-1; size: .; V: TRBV7-9; D: TRBD2; CDR3: CASTLGSGSRANEQFF; DNA: TGTGCCAGCACCCTAGGTAGCGGGAGTCGGGCCAATGAGCAGTTCTTC
J: TRBJ1-1; size: .; V: TRBV28; D: .; CDR3: CASRTSGGRAFF; DNA: TGTGCCAGCAGGACATCGGGGGGGAGAGCTTTCTTT
J: TRBJ2-2; size: .; V: TRBV28; D: TRBD1; CDR3: CASSGTGGAGELFF; DNA: TGTGCCAGCAGTGGGACAGGGGGCGCCGGGGAGCTGTTTTTT
J: TRBJ2-5; size: once; V: TRBV18; D: TRBD1; CDR3: CASSHRQGRQETQYF; DNA: TGTGCCAGCTCCCACAGACAGGGGAGGCAAGAGACCCAGTACTTC
J: TRBJ2-1; size: few; V: TRBV19; D: .; CDR3: CASSDGTRYNEQFF; DNA: TGTGCCAGTAGTGACGGGACCAGATACAATGAGCAGTTCTTC
J: TRBJ2-3; size: .; V: TRBV12-2; D: .; CDR3: CASRFHAGATQYF; DNA: TGTGCAAGTCGCTTCCACGCGGGAGCTACGCAGTATTTT
J: TRBJ2-7; size: .; V: TRBV28; D: .; CDR3: CASSPGGIGWEQYF; DNA: TGTGCCAGCAGCCCAGGGGGGATTGGCTGGGAGCAGTACTTC
J: TRBJ2-2; size: .; V: TRBV5-1; D: .; CDR3: CASRGLATGELFF; DNA: TGCGCCAGCAGAGGGCTAGCGACCGGGGAGCTGTTTTTT
J: TRBJ1-2; size: .; V: TRBV2; D: TRBD1; CDR3: CASSLGKLGQGGSEGYTF; DNA: TGTGCCAGCAGCTTAGGCAAACTGGGACAGGGAGGATCGGAAGGCTACACCTTC
J: TRBJ1-3; size: few; V: TRBV7-9; D: .; CDR3: CASGRDSSGNTIYF; DNA: TGTGCCAGCGGTCGGGACTCCTCTGGAAACACCATATATTTT
J: TRBJ1-1; size: .; V: TRBV6-1; D: .; CDR3: CASSEQGFEAFF; DNA: TGTGCCAGCAGTGAACAGGGTTTCGAAGCTTTCTTT
J: TRBJ2-1; size: .; V: TRBV6-1; D: TRBD2; CDR3: CASKTSGRMIEQFF; DNA: TGTGCCAGCAAGACTAGCGGGAGGATGATTGAGCAGTTCTTC
J: TRBJ2-7; size: .; V: TRBV19; D: .; CDR3: CASSIGAGSSYEQYF; DNA: TGTGCCAGTAGTATAGGAGCAGGGAGCTCCTACGAGCAGTACTTC
J: TRBJ2-1; size: .; V: TRBV28; D: TRBD1; CDR3: CASTDRGRFNNEQFF; DNA: TGTGCCAGCACCGACAGGGGGCGGTTTAATAATGAGCAGTTCTTC
J: TRBJ2-7; size: .; V: TRBV30; D: TRBD2; CDR3: CAWSITTSGRIYEQYF; DNA: TGTGCCTGGAGTATAACGACTAGCGGGAGAATCTACGAGCAGTACTTC
J: TRBJ2-4; size: .; V: TRBV6-1; D: .; CDR3: CASSEGRTLAKNIQYF; DNA: TGTGCCAGCAGTGAAGGGAGAACACTAGCCAAAAACATTCAGTACTTC
J: TRBJ2-1; size: .; V: TRBV19; D: .; CDR3: CASSKGQDRYNEQFF; DNA: TGTGCCAGTAGTAAGGGGCAGGACCGTTACAATGAGCAGTTCTTC
J: TRBJ2-4; size: .; V: TRBV27; D: .; CDR3: CASGGLGRGAKNIQYF; DNA: TGTGCCAGCGGAGGACTGGGGAGAGGGGCCAAAAACATTCAGTACTTC
J: TRBJ2-1; size: .; V: TRBV5-1; D: TRBD2; CDR3: CASSLGTSGSNAGGSYNEQFF; DNA: TGCGCCAGCAGCTTGGGGACTAGCGGGTCCAACGCGGGGGGCTCCTACAATGAGCAGTTCTTC
J: TRBJ2-7; size: .; V: TRBV11-2; D: .; CDR3: CASSLATGTKQYF; DNA: TGTGCCAGCAGCTTAGCGACGGGAACGAAACAGTACTTC
J: TRBJ2-7; size: .; V: TRBV6-1; D: .; CDR3: CASSEAPWVEQYF; DNA: TGTGCCAGCAGTGAAGCCCCGTGGGTCGAGCAGTACTTC
J: TRBJ2-7; size: .; V: TRBV7-8; D: TRBD1; CDR3: CASSLAWTGNNKNEQYF; DNA: TGTGCCAGCAGCTTAGCTTGGACAGGGAATAATAAGAACGAGCAGTACTTC
J: TRBJ2-1; size: .; V: TRBV11-2; D: TRBD1; CDR3: CASSFDRGYDEQFF; DNA: TGTGCCAGCAGCTTCGACAGGGGATATGATGAGCAGTTCTTC
J: TRBJ2-7; size: .; V: TRBV7-9; D: .; CDR3: CASSKGRDEQYF; DNA: TGTGCCAGCAGCAAGGGACGGGACGAGCAGTACTTC
J: TRBJ2-3; size: .; V: TRBV30; D: TRBD1; CDR3: CAWSDGTGGIADTQYF; DNA: TGTGCCTGGAGTGACGGGACAGGGGGGATAGCAGATACGCAGTATTTT
J: TRBJ2-1; size: .; V: TRBV11-2; D: .; CDR3: CASSPGLGSYNEQFF; DNA: TGTGCCAGCAGCCCCGGACTGGGCTCCTACAATGAGCAGTTCTTC
J: TRBJ2-6; size: .; V: TRBV5-1; D: .; CDR3: CASSFSGAGANVLTF; DNA: TGCGCCAGCAGCTTTTCAGGGGCCGGGGCCAACGTCCTGACTTTC
J: TRBJ1-2; size: once; V: TRBV18; D: .; CDR3: CASSETGSSYGYTF; DNA: TGTGCCAGCTCGGAGACAGGTTCATCCTATGGCTACACCTTC